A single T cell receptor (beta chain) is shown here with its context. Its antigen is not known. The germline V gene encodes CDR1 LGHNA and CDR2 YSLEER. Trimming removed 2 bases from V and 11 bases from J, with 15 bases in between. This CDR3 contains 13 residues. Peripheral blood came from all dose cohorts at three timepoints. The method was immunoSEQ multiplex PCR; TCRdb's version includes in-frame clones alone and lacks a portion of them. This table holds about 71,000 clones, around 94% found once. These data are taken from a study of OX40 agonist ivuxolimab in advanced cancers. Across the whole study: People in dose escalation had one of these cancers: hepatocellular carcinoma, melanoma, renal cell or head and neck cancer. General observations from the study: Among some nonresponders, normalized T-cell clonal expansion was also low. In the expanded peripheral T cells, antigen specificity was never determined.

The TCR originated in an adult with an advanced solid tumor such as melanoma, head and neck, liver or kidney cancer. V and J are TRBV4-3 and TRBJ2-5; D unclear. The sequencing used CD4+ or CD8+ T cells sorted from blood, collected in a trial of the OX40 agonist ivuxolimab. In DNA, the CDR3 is TGCGCCAGCAGCCAAAGGGTGGACCAGGAGCAGTACTTC. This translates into CASSQRVDQEQYF.